This entry lists 29 T cell receptor beta chains sequenced from one sample in a study of blood T cell repertoires in COVID-19. The data were produced by immunoSEQ multiplex PCR, yet TCRdb's version contains in-frame clones alone and is incomplete. This sample has 120,000 or so clones, with 65% to 85% found just once. What was sequenced was peripheral blood. These receptors all stem from a man between 65 and 85 years old with acute or convalescent COVID-19.

The chain has TRBV12-3 or TRBV12-4 and TRBJ1-2; D unclear. Trimming cost V 2 bases and J 7 bases, with 11 bases left between them. The CDR3 extends over 13 amino acids. This chain's CDR3 is CASSLIYEAGYTF. The CDR3 bases are TGTGCCAGCAGTTTAATTTATGAGGCTGGCTACACCTTC.

This chain uses TRBV6-6 with TRBJ1-3; D gene unclear. CDR3 length: 14 amino acids. The germline V gene has CDR1 MNHNY and CDR2 SVGAGI (reference sequence). Trimming removed 6 bases from V and 0 bases from J, with 9 bases in between. The CDR3 reads CASSHPGSGNTIYF. The CDR3 DNA reads TGTGCCAGCAGCCACCCAGGCTCTGGAAACACCATATATTTT.

V gene TRBV5-6 combines with J gene TRBJ1-2, with D perhaps matching TRBD1 (6 bases). The ends were cut back, 1 base at V and 8 bases at J, with 12 bases in the middle. Germline CDR1 SGHDT, CDR2 YYEEEE. The CDR3 spans 13 residues. CDR3 protein: CASSLRGIEGYTF. The DNA for the CDR3 is TGTGCCAGCAGCTTGAGGGGGATAGAAGGCTACACCTTC.

This chain uses TRBV19 with TRBJ2-5, with TRBD2 matching over 11 bases. The CDR3 consists of 14 residues. Germline CDR1 reads LNHDA; CDR2 reads SQIVND (reference sequence). V dropped 6 bases and J dropped 5; count of bases not matched to a gene: 5. The CDR3 DNA reads as TGTGCCAGTAGAGGACTAGCGGGTGGGGAGACCCAGTACTTC. It is translated as CASRGLAGGETQYF.

The J gene is TRBJ2-7, the V gene TRBV10-3, with no clear D. The V end was cut by 2 bases, the J end by 4 bases, with 9 bases between. Germline assignment: CDR1 ENHRY and CDR2 SYGVKD. The CDR3 runs to 13 residues. This CDR3 is CAISESGEYEQYF. CDR3 coding DNA: TGTGCCATCAGTGAGAGTGGAGAATACGAGCAGTACTTC.

This sequence joins TRBV19 and TRBJ1-2; D might be TRBD1 (5 bases). Germline values: CDR1 LNHDA, CDR2 SQIVND (reference sequence). There are 15 residues in the CDR3. Trimming removed 3 bases from V and 1 base from J, with 12 bases in between. This chain's CDR3 is CASSMSVRDNYGYTF. CDR3 sequence (DNA): TGTGCCAGTAGTATGAGTGTCAGGGATAACTATGGCTACACCTTC.

This clone has a handful of counts. The chain couples TRBV7-2 to TRBJ2-2, with 10 positions matching TRBD2. The V and J ends lost 3 bases and 2 bases, in that order; junction bases with no gene match: 3. The CDR3 has 16 amino acids. Germline V gene data show CDR1 as SGHTA and CDR2 as FQGNSA. This CDR3 is CASSLRTSGNTGELFF. The CDR3 region has the DNA TGTGCCAGCAGCTTGCGGACTAGCGGTAACACCGGGGAGCTGTTTTTT.

V usage is TRBV2 and J usage is TRBJ1-1, with 9 bases identical to TRBD1. Germline loops: CDR1 SNHLY, CDR2 FYNNEI. This CDR3 contains 14 residues. Trimming at V came to 4 bases and at J to 3 bases, leaving 3 bases not matched to a gene. This CDR3 is CASSVRDRDTEAFF. The CDR3, as DNA: TGTGCCAGCAGTGTCAGGGACAGGGACACTGAAGCTTTCTTT.

The chain employs TRBV6-6 and TRBJ1-1, with TRBD1 identical over 7 bases. Germline CDR1 reads MNHNY; CDR2 reads SVGAGI (reference sequence). V shed 0 bases and J 6 bases; nucleotides not matched to a gene: 4. There are 14 residues in the CDR3. CDR3 sequence reads: CASSYSEGQSEAFF. The CDR3 nucleotides read TGTGCCAGCAGTTACTCAGAGGGACAGTCTGAAGCTTTCTTT.

This clone was seen only a few times. The chain couples TRBV20-1 to TRBJ2-3; TRBD1 matches 7 bases. CDR3 length: 11 residues. The V segment lost 4 bases and the J segment 9 bases; nucleotides outside the gene matches: 4. Germline V lookup: CDR1 DFQATT, CDR2 SNEGSKA (reference sequence). CDR3 region: CSAIGGQTQYF. Written as DNA, the CDR3 is TGCAGTGCTATAGGGGGACAGACGCAGTATTTT.

The chain joins TRBV2 to TRBJ1-2; D unclear. Trimming removed 4 bases from V and 1 base from J, with 7 bases in between. Germline CDR1 reads SNHLY; CDR2 reads FYNNEI. CDR3 length: 13 amino acids. DNA of the CDR3: TGTGCCAGCAGTGTAGAGGGTAACTATGGCTACACCTTC. Protein sequence: CASSVEGNYGYTF.

This sequence joins TRBV7-9 and TRBJ2-6; no clear D. The CDR3 consists of 12 residues. Per germline, CDR1 SEHNR and CDR2 FQNEAQ (reference sequence). Trimming shortened V by 11 bases and J by 0 bases, and 5 bases separated the two germline ends. The CDR3 spells CALYSGANVLTF. As DNA, the CDR3 is TGTGCCCTCTACTCTGGGGCCAACGTCCTGACTTTC. The full variable domain, rest sourced from reference TRBV7-9 and TRBJ2-6, is DTGVSQNPRHKITKRGQNVTFRCDPISEHNRLYWYRQTLGQGPEFLTYFQNEAQLEKSRLLSDRFSAERPKGSFSTLEIQRTEQGDSAMYLCALYSGANVLTFGAGSRLTVL.

This clone has more than one count but fewer than ten. The gene calls are TRBV7-3 and TRBJ2-7; D may be TRBD2 (7 bases). CDR3 length equals 15 residues. Germline values: CDR1 SGHTA, CDR2 FQGTGA. Trimming removed 7 bases from V and 2 bases from J, with 18 bases in between. The CDR3 nucleotides read TGTGCCAGCATCCCCCCTCGGGGGGCCCCCTACGAGCAGTACTTC. Protein product: CASIPPRGAPYEQYF.

The rearrangement uses TRBV2 and TRBJ1-1; D not resolved. The CDR3 consists of 14 residues. Germline assignment: CDR1 SNHLY and CDR2 FYNNEI. V was shortened by 7 bases and J by 0 bases, with 12 bases between the two germline ends. This CDR3 is CASNRYDLNTEAFF. CDR3 nucleotide sequence: TGTGCCAGCAACAGATATGATTTGAACACTGAAGCTTTCTTT. Full variable domain (rest looked up from reference TRBV2 and TRBJ1-1): EPEVTQTPSHQVTQMGQEVILRCVPISNHLYFYWYRQILGQKVEFLVSFYNNEISEKSEIFDDQFSVERPDGSNFTLKIRSTKLEDSAMYFCASNRYDLNTEAFFGQGTRLTVV.

The genes are TRBV6-1 and TRBJ1-1; no clear D gene. The CDR3 is made up of 13 amino acids. V was shortened by 2 bases and J by 0 bases, with 4 bases between the two germline ends. Germline loops: CDR1 MNHNS, CDR2 SASEGT. CDR3 in DNA: TGTGCCAGCAGTGAATCTATGAACACTGAAGCTTTCTTT. Translating it yields CASSESMNTEAFF.

The gene calls are TRBV3-1 (or the pseudogene TRBV3-2) and TRBJ1-5; D unclear. Germline CDR1 reads LGHDT; CDR2 reads YNNKEL (reference sequence). This CDR3 is 14 amino acids long. The V gene lost 1 base and the J gene lost 6 bases, with 10 bases spanning the gap. In DNA, the CDR3 is TGTGCCAGCAGCCAAGCGGGAATCGGTCAGCCCCAGCATTTT. Translation gives CASSQAGIGQPQHF.

The rearrangement links TRBV9 to TRBJ2-3, with 9 bases fitting TRBD2. Unmatched junction bases numbered 2, after V lost 3 bases and J lost 0 bases. The CDR3 has 15 amino acids. CDR1 and CDR2 from the germline V gene are SGDLS and YYNGEE. The DNA for the CDR3 is TGTGCCAGCAGCGAGCGGGGGGTTAGCACAGATACGCAGTATTTT. Translating gives CASSERGVSTDTQYF.

The chain uses TRBV18 and TRBJ2-3; a weak D match, TRBD1 (5 bases). CDR1 KGHSH and CDR2 LQKENI come from the germline V gene. The V end lost 6 bases, the J end lost 6 bases, and 19 bases lay between the germline ends. CDR3 length equals 15 residues. CDR3 sequence: CASSLFDSPGDTQYF. The CDR3, as DNA: TGTGCCAGCTCCCTCTTCGACTCCCCAGGGGATACGCAGTATTTT.

This clone was recorded only once. V and J are TRBV6-1 and TRBJ2-1; 11 positions match TRBD2. After removal of 4 bases from V and 10 bases from J, the junction contained 12 bases not matched to a gene. From germline, CDR1 is MNHNS and CDR2 SASEGT. This CDR3 region has 16 residues. Written as DNA, the CDR3 is TGTGCCAGCAGTGGTCCGGATAGCGGGGGGGCCGGGGAGCAGTTCTTC. It encodes CASSGPDSGGAGEQFF.

This chain connects TRBV9 to TRBJ2-1; a possible D gene is TRBD1 (6 bases). The CDR3 extends over 15 amino acids. Per the germline V gene, CDR1 is SGDLS and CDR2 is YYNGEE. Trimming cost V 4 bases and J 4 bases, with 15 bases left between them. The CDR3 reads CASSPPTGSYNEQFF. The CDR3 DNA sequence: TGTGCCAGCAGCCCCCCCACAGGGTCGTACAATGAGCAGTTCTTC.

In DNA, the CDR3 is TGCAGCGTCGCTACGGCCCGGACAGGCCCCTACGAGCAGTACTTC. Translating gives CSVATARTGPYEQYF. This chain links TRBV29-1 with TRBJ2-7; TRBD1 aligns across 7 bases. The germline gives CDR1 SQVTM, CDR2 ANQGSEA. V lost 6 bases and J lost 2; bases outside the gene matches: 13. The CDR3 has 15 amino acids.

Only one count was recorded for this clone. The genes are TRBV29-1 and TRBJ1-1; perhaps TRBD1 as D (6 bases). The germline CDR1 and CDR2 sequences are SQVTM and ANQGSEA. The V end lost 6 bases, the J end lost 5 bases, and 22 bases lay between the germline ends. The CDR3 extends over 15 amino acids. This chain's CDR3 is CSVDLLRGAVTEAFF. The CDR3 DNA sequence: TGCAGCGTCGACCTCCTTCGGGGGGCAGTGACTGAAGCTTTCTTT.

About this clone itself: Distinct nucleotide sequences in the sample also encode this CDR3. The genes are TRBV3-1 (or the pseudogene TRBV3-2) and TRBJ2-1; TRBD2 aligns across 13 bases. V was clipped by 0 bases and J by 8 bases; unmatched bases: 4. Germline V gene data show CDR1 as LGHDT and CDR2 as YNNKEL (reference sequence). This CDR3 is 16 amino acids long. In DNA, the CDR3 is TGTGCCAGCAGCCAAGACCCGGGACTAGCGGGGTATGAGCAGTTCTTC. Translating it yields CASSQDPGLAGYEQFF.

V usage is TRBV6-6 and J usage is TRBJ1-2, with a weak D call TRBD1 (5 bases). Germline loops: CDR1 MNHNY, CDR2 SVGAGI (reference sequence). V was cut by 0 bases and J by 6 bases, with 11 bases left in between. This CDR3 is built from 14 residues. The CDR3 coding sequence is TGTGCCAGCAGTTACTCTGGGGGGGATCATGGCTACACCTTC. Translating gives CASSYSGGDHGYTF.

The chain is built from TRBV20-1 and TRBJ1-4, with no clear D. V gave up 6 bases and J gave up 4 bases, with 3 bases separating them. The CDR3 runs 10 residues. The V gene's germline CDR1 is DFQATT and CDR2 SNEGSKA (reference sequence). In DNA, the CDR3 is TGCAGTGCCTATAATGAAAAACTGTTTTTT. This encodes CSAYNEKLFF.

This chain joins TRBV5-1 and TRBJ1-1; D gene unclear. Germline V gene data show CDR1 as SGHRS and CDR2 as YFSETQ. The CDR3 contains 16 residues. Trimming stripped 0 bases from V and 6 bases from J, with 18 bases between. This CDR3 reads CASSLVAAAYSAEAFF. In DNA, the CDR3 is TGCGCCAGCAGCTTGGTGGCTGCGGCCTATTCCGCTGAAGCTTTCTTT.

This chain uses TRBV12-3 or TRBV12-4 with TRBJ1-6; D gene ambiguous. The V end was cut by 6 bases, the J end by 7 bases, with 7 bases between. The CDR3 is 12 residues long. CDR3 loop: CASSFQNSPLHF. DNA of the CDR3: TGTGCCAGCAGCTTCCAGAATTCACCCCTCCACTTT.

This clone was seen once. This chain links TRBV30 with TRBJ1-1; tentative D call: TRBD1 (5 bases). This CDR3 has 15 residues. The V end was cut by 3 bases, the J end by 0 bases, with 14 bases between. Germline V CDR1 and CDR2: GTSNPN, SVGIG (reference sequence). This CDR3 is CAWSGGSWLNTEAFF. For the CDR3, the DNA is TGTGCCTGGAGCGGGGGTTCGTGGTTGAACACTGAAGCTTTCTTT.

This clone has only one observation. This chain connects TRBV10-2 to TRBJ2-1, with 13 bases fitting TRBD2. Germline CDR1 reads WSHSY; CDR2 reads SAAADI. There are 16 residues in the CDR3. The V gene end was trimmed by 5 bases and the J gene end by 7 bases; junction bases not matched to a gene: 8. CDR3 residues: CASSLHGTSGANEQFF. The CDR3 bases are TGCGCCAGCAGTCTTCATGGGACTAGCGGGGCGAATGAGCAGTTCTTC.